This TCR beta chain is drawn from a study of cytomegalovirus exposure and HLA in healthy donors (dated by TCRdb to about 2017). About the investigation overall: An earlier analysis of several hundred of the donors reported around 280 Gb of sequence data and 117 million unique TCR beta sequences obtained from 150 million to 200 million T cells. An early release that covered around 590 HLA-typed donors contained around 300 gigabases of sequencing data and 70 million to 100 million unique TCR sequences. Of the roughly 390 genotyped donors, roughly 80% fell in the genetic ancestry cluster associated with self-reported Caucasian donors. The study aimed to test whether cataloging public T cell receptors could reveal signatures of past pathogen exposure. The study used immunosequencing to profile the T cell repertoires of 600 to 850 subjects and linked those repertoires to cytomegalovirus serostatus. Besides the first cohort of 550 to 750 subjects, a separate validation cohort made up of roughly 130 different subjects was used. To predict cytomegalovirus infection status, the study combined high-throughput TCR immunosequencing, statistical association of individual TCRs with disease status, and machine learning. In a later analysis, previously published TCR beta repertoires from 550 to 700 donors were re-analyzed and high-resolution HLA genotyping was added so that TCR occurrence patterns could be studied. In the later analysis, no new phenotypic data were used to find candidate immune exposures; instead, reliance was placed on TCR beta sequences and their occurrence across donors. An earlier analysis of 587 of the donors used high-throughput TCR beta sequencing to judge whether each TCR beta V gene segment behaved as functional or pseudogenic. Alongside the repertoire data, information on donor age, sex, ethnicity and CMV serostatus was compiled. Genome-wide SNP genotypes for about three fifths of the 666 donors were used in a later genetic analysis, which treated that subset as a discovery cohort. Every discovery cohort repertoire had been produced on one sequencing platform. Class I and class II HLA loci were covered by the typing at four-digit resolution. The number of donors typed differed by locus, with 629-630 for A, B, C, DRB1 and DQB1, 522 for DQA1, 600 to 610 for DPA1, and approximately 470 for DPB1. Roughly five DR-DQ haplotypes were handled as single units for association and clustering because linkage in the cohort was strong. Across under 500 genotyped donors of the cohort, an average of roughly 250,000 unique TCR beta nucleotide sequences per donor were sequenced, and approximately 17% of those sequences were non-productive. Overall results and qualifications from the work: A group of highly shared sequence variants was considered likely to be a technical artifact of the sequencing pipeline. In both the original and validation cohorts, the classifier was reported to diagnose cytomegalovirus status with high specificity and sensitivity. In a later genetic analysis, a missense DCLRE1C variant was associated with V-gene and J-gene trimming of TCR beta chains, and the association was replicated in an independent cohort. A total of fewer than 200 TCR beta chains were listed by the study as associated with cytomegalovirus. When HLA alleles, especially DR and DQ, strongly co-occurred, attributing TCR associations to individual alleles was difficult. A further reported finding was that TCR beta sequences accurately predicted the HLA-A and HLA-B alleles for most subjects in the first cohort. A later analysis found that TCR association rates varied across HLA loci, with DRB1 alleles showing the most associated TCRs and HLA-C alleles the fewest. CMV serostatus was the only immune exposure information available for the cohort. The 87-base-pair reads could not distinguish some IMGT-functional V segments, including TRBV6-2 and TRBV6-3, so those segments were excluded. Broadly in line with IMGT annotations, most TCR beta V segments showed up in productive rearrangements about 87% or about 30% of the time in an earlier analysis of 587 of the donors. A few of the identified cytomegalovirus-associated TCR beta chains were confirmed in vitro to be specific for cytomegalovirus antigens. A later analysis reported that several top co-occurrence clusters appeared linked to parvovirus B19, influenza, CMV and Epstein-Barr virus. Linkage disequilibrium might explain the correlated functional status among segregating V segments, but an unknown experimental factor could not be excluded. It was suggested by the authors that the approach could potentially be generalized to other disease states and immunological phenotypes. Roughly uniform sequencing depth across donors was assumed in presence/absence analyses, although this assumption may not hold. A later analysis found that most CMV-associated TCR beta chains appeared HLA-restricted, with HLA associations seemingly driven largely by CMV exposure. At a false discovery rate of 0.05, a later analysis linked about 16,000 TCR beta sequences to specific HLA alleles. Because counts were too low, about 18 rarely observed V segments, including chromosome 9 orphons, were left out of the earlier analysis of about 620 of the donors. HLA typing was unavailable for some donors at each locus, so association tests used only the typed subset. In a later analysis, HLA-associated TCR beta chains showed more clonal expansion and lower generation probabilities than non-associated chains that were equally common. In a later genetic analysis, fewer N-insertions in productive TCRs were reported among donors in an Asian-associated ancestry cluster than the roughly 640-donor mean. Only TCR beta chains were sequenced in this cohort, and the absence of alpha or paired-chain data limited detectable features. Most TCR sequences were observed very rarely across donors, whereas some public TCRs were present in many individuals.

The CDR3 spans 11 residues, from the cysteine through the phenylalanine. CDR3 DNA is the only sequence kept; it has 33 bases, read in frame from the first base. From a lookup of the germline V gene (reference sequence), CDR1 and CDR2 are SGHNT and YYREEE. V is clipped by 2 bases and J by 6 bases, and the sequence between their germline boundaries is 5 bases long. The cohort consisted of 650 to 700 healthy bone marrow donors. Cohort members were all nominally healthy when sampled, although unrecorded immune exposures were likely present. The donor was CMV seronegative and was included in the group of around 320 seronegative cohort members. A peripheral blood sample was collected from each donor, and TCR beta sequencing was performed on peripheral blood mononuclear cells. The Qiagen DNeasy Blood Extraction Kit was used to extract genomic DNA from the blood cell samples. The library was obtained by the immunoSEQ multiplex PCR assay. A mixture of 60 forward primers for TCR Vbeta segments and 13 reverse primers for TCR Jbeta segments was used in the multiplex PCR. The CDR3 region of rearranged TCR beta genes was amplified from genomic DNA with a multiplex PCR assay. Amplified TCR beta libraries were sequenced as 87-base-pair reads on the Illumina HiSeq System. Per the original workflow: A later analysis tallied tens of millions of unique TCR beta chains across the approximately 670 repertoires, and around 10 million of those chains were shared by two or more donors. Raw reads were error-corrected and collapsed into unique sequences with a nearest-neighbor algorithm that merged closely related sequences to remove PCR and sequencing errors. V, D and J gene segments were assigned by aligning CDR3 sequences to IMGT reference sequences. Each retained sequence needed at least a six-nucleotide match to both a V gene segment and a J gene segment. Rearrangements were called productive when the CDR3 lacked stop codons and stayed in frame with V and J; all others were non-productive. CDR3 was defined according to IMGT convention as the region running from the second conserved V-encoded cysteine to the conserved J-encoded phenylalanine. Sequences without an unambiguous match to a single V gene segment were excluded from the earlier analysis of approximately 560 of the donors. In an earlier analysis of a few hundred of the donors, V segments were called functional above 56.7% productive rearrangements and were called segregating when the between-donor standard deviation exceeded 5%. A statistical classification framework was built for diagnosing cytomegalovirus status from the catalog of TCR beta chain sequences. V and J gene assignment, in a later analysis, came from comparing TCR nucleotide sequences with IMGT/GENE-DB human TR gene sequences. In a later analysis, CDR3 sequences and most-parsimonious VDJ recombination scenarios were assigned using the TCRdist pipeline. A later analysis defined each TCR beta chain by its CDR3 amino acid sequence plus V-gene family, and excluded reads lacking a unique V-gene family. A later analysis removed over 500 highly shared, low-generation-probability nucleotide sequences to deal with suspected cross-contamination and a sequencing artifact. A later analysis calculated a clonal expansion index for each public chain from normalized within-repertoire ranks of inferred template counts. Generation probabilities in a later analysis came from a VDJ recombination model fitted to out-of-frame rearrangements, and those results were checked against IGoR. A later analysis scored TCR-TCR, TCR-HLA and TCR-CMV co-occurrence with hypergeometric tests, applying a repertoire-size bias correction to TCR pairs. To estimate false discovery rates, a later analysis permuted the HLA or CMV assignments 20 times. In a later analysis, co-occurring TCRs were grouped using DBSCAN, with TCRdist sequence similarity added in when clustering inside HLA-allele-positive subsets. Repertoires with fewer than 30,000 or more than 120,000 public chains were left out of co-occurrence clustering, as were four to six repertoires with anomalous nucleotide sharing. In its TCRdb copy, this immuneACCESS table keeps in-frame sequences only and misses some clones. Where compared with another copy, unresolved V genes explain less than half of these, and the others have no known cause. That table gives V, J and clone size, and the DNA gave D and trimming. The sample table shows under 80,000 clones, and around 63% are seen once. About 2% of the sample is held by the ten biggest clonotypes.

To note about this clone: No antigen is known for it. Within one base of it there is no much larger clone, and no base qualities were kept.

This receptor was taken from a woman aged 30 to 39 in good health and CMV-seronegative. The V gene is TRBV5-4 and the J gene is TRBJ1-2; the D segment cannot be called with confidence. The sequenced sample was PBMCs. CDR3 reads: CASSFGHGYTF. The DNA is TGTGCCAGCAGCTTTGGCCATGGCTACACCTTC.